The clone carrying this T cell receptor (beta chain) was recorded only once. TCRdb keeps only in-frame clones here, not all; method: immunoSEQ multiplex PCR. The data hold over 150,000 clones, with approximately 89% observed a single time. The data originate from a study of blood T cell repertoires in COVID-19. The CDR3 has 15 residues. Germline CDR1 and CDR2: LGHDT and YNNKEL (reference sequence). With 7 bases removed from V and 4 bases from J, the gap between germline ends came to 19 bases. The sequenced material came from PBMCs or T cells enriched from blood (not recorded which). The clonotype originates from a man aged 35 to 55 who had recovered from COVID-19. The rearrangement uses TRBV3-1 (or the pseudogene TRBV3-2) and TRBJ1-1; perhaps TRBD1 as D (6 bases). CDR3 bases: TGTGCCAGCACCGCAGGCGGGGGGCTGAGCACTGAAGCTTTCTTT. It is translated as CASTAGGGLSTEAFF.